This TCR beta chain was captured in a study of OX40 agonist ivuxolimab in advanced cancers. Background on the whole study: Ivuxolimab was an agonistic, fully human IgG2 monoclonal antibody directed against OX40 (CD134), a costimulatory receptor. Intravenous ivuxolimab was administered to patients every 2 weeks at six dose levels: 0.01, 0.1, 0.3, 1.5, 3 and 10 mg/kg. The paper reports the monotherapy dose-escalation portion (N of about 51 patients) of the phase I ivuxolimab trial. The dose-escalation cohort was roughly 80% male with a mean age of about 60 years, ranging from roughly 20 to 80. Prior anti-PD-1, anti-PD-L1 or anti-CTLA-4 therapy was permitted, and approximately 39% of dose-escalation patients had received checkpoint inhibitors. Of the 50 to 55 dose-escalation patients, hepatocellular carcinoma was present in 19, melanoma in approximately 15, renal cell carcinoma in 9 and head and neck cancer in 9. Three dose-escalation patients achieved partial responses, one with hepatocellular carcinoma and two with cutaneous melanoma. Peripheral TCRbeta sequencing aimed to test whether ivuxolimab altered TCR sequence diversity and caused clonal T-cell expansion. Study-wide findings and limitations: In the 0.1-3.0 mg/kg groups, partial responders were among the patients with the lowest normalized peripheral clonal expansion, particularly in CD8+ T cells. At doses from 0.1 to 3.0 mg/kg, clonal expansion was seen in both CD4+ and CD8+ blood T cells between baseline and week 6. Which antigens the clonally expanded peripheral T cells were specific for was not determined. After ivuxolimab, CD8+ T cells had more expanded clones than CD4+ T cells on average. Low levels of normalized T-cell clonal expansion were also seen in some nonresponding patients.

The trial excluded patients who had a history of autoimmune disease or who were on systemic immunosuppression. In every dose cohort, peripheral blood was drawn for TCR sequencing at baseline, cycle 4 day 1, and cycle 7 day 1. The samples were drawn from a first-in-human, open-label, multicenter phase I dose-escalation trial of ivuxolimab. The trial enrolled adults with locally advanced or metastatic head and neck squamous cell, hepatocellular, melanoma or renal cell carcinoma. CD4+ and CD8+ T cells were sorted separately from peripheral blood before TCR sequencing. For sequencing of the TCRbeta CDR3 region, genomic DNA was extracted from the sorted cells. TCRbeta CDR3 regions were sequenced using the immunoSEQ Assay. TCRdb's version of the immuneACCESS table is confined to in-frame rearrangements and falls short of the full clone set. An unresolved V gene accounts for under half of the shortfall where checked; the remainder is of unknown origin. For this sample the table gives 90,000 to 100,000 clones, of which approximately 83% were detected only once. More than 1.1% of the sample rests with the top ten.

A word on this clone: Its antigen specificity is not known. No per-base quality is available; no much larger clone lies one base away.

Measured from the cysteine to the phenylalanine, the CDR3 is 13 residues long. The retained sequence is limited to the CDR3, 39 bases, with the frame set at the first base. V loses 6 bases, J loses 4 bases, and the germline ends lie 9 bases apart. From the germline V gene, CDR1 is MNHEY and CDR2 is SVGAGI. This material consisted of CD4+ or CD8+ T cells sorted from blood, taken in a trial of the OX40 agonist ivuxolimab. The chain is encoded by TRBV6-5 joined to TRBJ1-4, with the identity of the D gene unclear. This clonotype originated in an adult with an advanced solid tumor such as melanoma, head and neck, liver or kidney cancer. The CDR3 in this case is CASSLTSNEKLFF. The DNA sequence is TGTGCCAGCAGCCTAACAAGTAATGAAAAACTGTTTTTT.